This T cell receptor beta chain was identified in a study of CD8+ T cells in alopecia areata. After isolation, RNA underwent reverse transcription to generate cDNA as the sequencing template. Using immunoSEQ multiplex PCR, the repertoire was profiled, and TCRdb retains in-frame clones only, with some absent. This table holds some 180,000 clones, roughly 59% found once. The CDR3 consists of 15 residues. CDR1 and CDR2 (germline): LGHNA, YSLEER. After removal of 2 bases from V and 1 base from J, the junction contained 3 bases not matched to a gene. The investigators collected lesional scalp punch biopsies and peripheral blood from alopecia areata patients. In this sample, this clone turned up a few times.

Sample: CD4+ T cells sorted from blood, taken at week 0. The rearrangement uses TRBV4-3 and TRBJ1-1; TRBD1 agrees at 8 bases. The sequence came from a human donor with alopecia areata. The CDR3 here is CASSQLGTGNTEAFF. CDR3 nucleotide sequence: TGCGCCAGCAGCCAATTAGGGACAGGGAACACTGAAGCTTTCTTT.